A selection of T cell receptor beta chains follows, all from one sample in a study of blood T cell repertoires in COVID-19. Profiling relied on immunoSEQ multiplex PCR, and the TCRdb table lists in-frame clones only, not all of them. The sample lists roughly 120,000 clones; 84% were seen once. The sequencing sample was made of peripheral blood. Every receptor here comes from a woman aged 40 to 50 with acute or convalescent COVID-19. CDR3s include the opening cysteine and the closing phenylalanine or tryptophan. D genes are given only for firm matches. Clone size is shown for a subset of rows, as once, few, many or a class of expanded clone.

J gene	clone size	D gene	V gene	CDR3 DNA	CDR3 protein
TRBJ2-7	-	TRBD2	TRBV6-5	TGTGCCAGCAGTTTGACTAGCGGGGGGGGTTACGAGCAGTACTTC	CASSLTSGGGYEQYF
TRBJ1-2	-	-	TRBV25-1	TGTGCCAGCAGTCCTGGGGGGTACGGCTACACCTTC	CASSPGGYGYTF
TRBJ2-1	-	-	TRBV7-2	TGTGCCAGCAGCTTCCTTAGCGGAAATGAGCAGTTCTTC	CASSFLSGNEQFF
TRBJ1-4	-	TRBD1	TRBV7-9	TGTGCCAGCAGTTATTTACAGGGGGCGGCAACTAATGAAAAACTGTTTTTT	CASSYLQGAATNEKLFF
TRBJ1-1	many	-	TRBV27	TGTGCCAGCAGTTTACAGGGAGGGGTGGGCACTGAAGCTTTCTTT	CASSLQGGVGTEAFF
TRBJ2-1	-	-	TRBV21-1	TGTGCCAGCAGCAAAAGGCCTTGGACAGGGAGCTCCTACAATGAGCAGTTCTTC	CASSKRPWTGSSYNEQFF
TRBJ2-1	-	-	TRBV10-3	TGTGCCATCAGCATACAGAACGGCGACAATGAGCAGTTCTTC	CAISIQNGDNEQFF
TRBJ2-5	-	-	TRBV6-2/TRBV6-3	TGTGCCAGCAGCCCCGCGTTGAGGGCCCAAGAGACCCAGTACTTC	CASSPALRAQETQYF
TRBJ2-7	-	-	TRBV12-5	TGTGCTAGTGGTTTGGGCGTTTACGAGCAGTACTTC	CASGLGVYEQYF
TRBJ1-3	-	TRBD1	TRBV5-4	TGTGCCAGCAGCTTGGGACAGGGGGCTGGAAACACCATATATTTT	CASSLGQGAGNTIYF
TRBJ2-7	-	-	TRBV28	TGTGCCAGCAGCCCAGTACGGGATATCTACGAGCAGTACTTC	CASSPVRDIYEQYF
TRBJ2-1	few	-	TRBV5-4	TGTGCCAGCAGCTTGAGGCGGGACCCCAATGAGCAGTTCTTC	CASSLRRDPNEQFF
TRBJ1-5	-	-	TRBV6-7	TGTGCCAGCAGTTACTTCGGCAGGTACCGCAATCAGCCCCAGCATTTT	CASSYFGRYRNQPQHF
TRBJ1-1	-	-	TRBV7-9	TGTGCCAGCAGCTTAGTGGGGGCGGGGAACACTGAAGCTTTCTTT	CASSLVGAGNTEAFF
TRBJ1-2	few	TRBD1	TRBV19	TGTGCCAGTATTGGGACAGGGTACAATGGCTACACCTTC	CASIGTGYNGYTF
TRBJ2-2	-	-	TRBV24-1	TGTGCCACCAGTGATTCCCGACAGGCTAACACCGGGGAGCTGTTTTTT	CATSDSRQANTGELFF
TRBJ2-2	once	TRBD2	TRBV4-2	TGTGCCAGCGCGACTAGCGGGGGGGCGCAGGACGGGGAGCTGTTTTTT	CASATSGGAQDGELFF
TRBJ2-2	-	TRBD2	TRBV10-1	TGCGCCAGCAGTGAGAGAGTTAGGCGGGGGGGCGACACCGGGGAGCTGTTTTTT	CASSERVRRGGDTGELFF
TRBJ2-3	few	-	TRBV12-3/TRBV12-4	TGTGCCAGCAGACTAGATCGCACAGATACGCAGTATTTT	CASRLDRTDTQYF
TRBJ2-3	-	TRBD1	TRBV19	TGTGCCAGTAGTATTCGACAGGGGGCAGATACGCAGTATTTT	CASSIRQGADTQYF
TRBJ1-4	-	TRBD1	TRBV9	TGTGCCAGCAGCGTAGAGGATGGGACTGGGACAGGTCCTGCAACTAATGAAAAACTGTTTTTT	CASSVEDGTGTGPATNEKLFF
TRBJ1-6	-	TRBD1	TRBV6-1	TGTGCCAGCAGTGGTGGGACAGGGAGCTCCAATTCACCCCTCCACTTT	CASSGGTGSSNSPLHF
TRBJ2-6	-	TRBD1	TRBV10-2	TGCGCCAGCAGAGGGACAGCCTCCGGGGCCAACGTCCTGACTTTC	CASRGTASGANVLTF